The rows below give T cell receptor beta chains drawn from one sample of a study of neoadjuvant nivolumab and ipilimumab in lung cancer. Only in-frame clones appear in the TCRdb table, and some are missing; sequencing was by immunoSEQ multiplex PCR. The profile shows about 1,800 clones, over 70% of them singletons. Here the sequenced sample was tumor tissue, taken before neoadjuvant nivolumab, alone or with ipilimumab. Receptor source: an adult with non-small cell lung cancer. Each CDR3 is given with its conserved first and last residue. D genes are given only for firm matches. Expanded clones get a size class; other rows say once, few or many, or leave the size out.

len: 19
v_gene: TRBV5-1
d_gene: -
abundance: -
j_gene: TRBJ2-3
CDR3nt: TGCGCCAGCAGCTTGGGTGGTACAGTCGCTTCGAAAGAGGCAGATACGCAGTATTTT
CDR3aa: CASSLGGTVASKEADTQYF

len: 13
v_gene: TRBV19
d_gene: -
abundance: -
j_gene: TRBJ2-5
CDR3nt: TGTGCCAGCTGCGGACGGAACCAAGAGACCCAGTACTTC
CDR3aa: CASCGRNQETQYF

len: 17
v_gene: TRBV21-1
d_gene: -
abundance: -
j_gene: TRBJ2-5
CDR3nt: TGTGCCAGCAGCAGGCTAGCGGGAGGAGGTCGCCAAGAGACCCAGTACTTC
CDR3aa: CASSRLAGGGRQETQYF

len: 13
v_gene: TRBV11-2
d_gene: -
abundance: -
j_gene: TRBJ1-2
CDR3nt: TGTGCCAGCAGCTCCAGCGCTAACTATGGCTACACCTTC
CDR3aa: CASSSSANYGYTF

len: 12
v_gene: TRBV30
d_gene: -
abundance: -
j_gene: TRBJ1-5
CDR3nt: TGTGCCTGGGCGGATGTTGATCAGCCCCAGCATTTT
CDR3aa: CAWADVDQPQHF

len: 15
v_gene: TRBV11-2
d_gene: -
abundance: -
j_gene: TRBJ2-7
CDR3nt: TGTGCCAGCAGCTTAGGGTTACTGGCTTCCTACGAGCAGTACTTC
CDR3aa: CASSLGLLASYEQYF

len: 16
v_gene: TRBV6-4
d_gene: TRBD2
abundance: -
j_gene: TRBJ2-3
CDR3nt: TGTGCCAGCAGTGACTCGGGGACTAGCGGCACAGATACGCAGTATTTT
CDR3aa: CASSDSGTSGTDTQYF

len: 13
v_gene: TRBV27
d_gene: -
abundance: -
j_gene: TRBJ1-4
CDR3nt: TGTGCCAGCAGCAAGATAACTAATGAAAAACTGTTTTTT
CDR3aa: CASSKITNEKLFF

len: 14
v_gene: TRBV9
d_gene: -
abundance: -
j_gene: TRBJ2-7
CDR3nt: TGTGCCAGCAGCGCCATGGGGGCAACCCACGAGCAGTACTTC
CDR3aa: CASSAMGATHEQYF

len: 15
v_gene: TRBV11-2
d_gene: TRBD1
abundance: -
j_gene: TRBJ1-1
CDR3nt: TGTGCCAGCAGCTCCAGTGGGACAGTCTCCTCTGAAGCTTTCTTT
CDR3aa: CASSSSGTVSSEAFF

len: 15
v_gene: TRBV19
d_gene: TRBD1
abundance: few
j_gene: TRBJ2-7
CDR3nt: TGTGCCAGTAGTATGGGGGGACAGGGAGTCTACGAGCAGTACTTC
CDR3aa: CASSMGGQGVYEQYF

len: 16
v_gene: TRBV30
d_gene: -
abundance: few
j_gene: TRBJ2-2
CDR3nt: TGTGCCTGGAGTGTCCTCGCGGGGGCCCCACCCGGGGAGCTGTTTTTT
CDR3aa: CAWSVLAGAPPGELFF

len: 15
v_gene: TRBV2
d_gene: TRBD2
abundance: -
j_gene: TRBJ2-1
CDR3nt: TGTGCCATCCCCGGGACTAGAAGTGGGTACAATGAGCAGTTCTTC
CDR3aa: CAIPGTRSGYNEQFF

len: 16
v_gene: TRBV4-3
d_gene: TRBD1
abundance: -
j_gene: TRBJ1-4
CDR3nt: TGCGCCAGCAGCCAGGGGACAGGGCATAATAATGAAAAACTGTTTTTT
CDR3aa: CASSQGTGHNNEKLFF

len: 14
v_gene: TRBV5-6
d_gene: -
abundance: -
j_gene: TRBJ2-7
CDR3nt: TGTGCCAGCAGCTTCATGGCAGCGTCCTACGAGCAGTACTTC
CDR3aa: CASSFMAASYEQYF

len: 14
v_gene: TRBV7-2
d_gene: -
abundance: -
j_gene: TRBJ2-5
CDR3nt: TGTGCCAGCAGCCCCGGGACTTCCCTGAGGGCCCAGTACTTC
CDR3aa: CASSPGTSLRAQYF

len: 12
v_gene: TRBV6-6
d_gene: TRBD2
abundance: -
j_gene: TRBJ2-7
CDR3nt: TGTGCCAGCCTCGGGGGGAACTACGAGCAGTACTTC
CDR3aa: CASLGGNYEQYF

len: 16
v_gene: TRBV11-2
d_gene: -
abundance: -
j_gene: TRBJ2-7
CDR3nt: TGTGCCAGCAGCTTAGCGACAATCCCACAAGATTACGAGCAGTACTTC
CDR3aa: CASSLATIPQDYEQYF

len: 14
v_gene: TRBV7-7
d_gene: TRBD2
abundance: -
j_gene: TRBJ2-1
CDR3nt: TGTGCCAGCAGCCCGACTAGCGGGGTCAATGAGCAGTTCTTC
CDR3aa: CASSPTSGVNEQFF

len: 13
v_gene: TRBV11-3
d_gene: -
abundance: -
j_gene: TRBJ2-7
CDR3nt: TGTGCCAGCAGCTTAGCCCTCGATCATGAGCAGTACTTC
CDR3aa: CASSLALDHEQYF

len: 14
v_gene: TRBV21-1
d_gene: -
abundance: large
j_gene: TRBJ1-1
CDR3nt: TGTGCCAGCAGCAAAGTCGAGGGCGGGACTGAAGCTTTCTTT
CDR3aa: CASSKVEGGTEAFF

len: 16
v_gene: TRBV7-2
d_gene: -
abundance: -
j_gene: TRBJ2-2
CDR3nt: TGTGCCAGCACCTCTATGGTATCTCTGGGCACCGGGGAGCTGTTTTTT
CDR3aa: CASTSMVSLGTGELFF

len: 15
v_gene: TRBV7-9
d_gene: -
abundance: -
j_gene: TRBJ1-6
CDR3nt: TGTGCCAGCAGCTCCTGGCCATACGATAATTCACCCCTCCACTTT
CDR3aa: CASSSWPYDNSPLHF

len: 15
v_gene: TRBV4-3
d_gene: -
abundance: once
j_gene: TRBJ2-2
CDR3nt: TGCGCCAGCAGCCAAGATCTATCCGGTACCGGGGAGCTGTTTTTT
CDR3aa: CASSQDLSGTGELFF

len: 11
v_gene: TRBV19
d_gene: -
abundance: -
j_gene: TRBJ2-3
CDR3nt: TGTGCCACCCAACTGGGGGGTACGCAGTATTTT
CDR3aa: CATQLGGTQYF

len: 15
v_gene: TRBV11-2
d_gene: -
abundance: once
j_gene: TRBJ2-5
CDR3nt: TGTGCCAGCAGCTTATCCCCCACGTACCAAGAGACCCAGTACTTC
CDR3aa: CASSLSPTYQETQYF

len: 14
v_gene: TRBV5-4
d_gene: TRBD1
abundance: once
j_gene: TRBJ1-3
CDR3nt: TGTGCCAGCAGCTCACAGGGGTCTGGAAACACCATATATTTT
CDR3aa: CASSSQGSGNTIYF